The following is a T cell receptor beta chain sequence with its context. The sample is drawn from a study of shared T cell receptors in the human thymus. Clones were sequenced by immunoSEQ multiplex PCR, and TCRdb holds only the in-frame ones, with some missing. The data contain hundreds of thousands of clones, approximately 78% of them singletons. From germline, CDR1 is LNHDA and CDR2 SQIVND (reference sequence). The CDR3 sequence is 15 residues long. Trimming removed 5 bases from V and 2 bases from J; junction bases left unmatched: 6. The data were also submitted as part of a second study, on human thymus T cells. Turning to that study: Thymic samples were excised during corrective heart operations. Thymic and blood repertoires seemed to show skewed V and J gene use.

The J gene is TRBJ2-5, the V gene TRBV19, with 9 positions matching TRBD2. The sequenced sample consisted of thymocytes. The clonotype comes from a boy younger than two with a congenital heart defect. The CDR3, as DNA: TGTGCCAGTAGTCCCTTAGCGGGAGATCAAGAGACCCAGTACTTC. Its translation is CASSPLAGDQETQYF.